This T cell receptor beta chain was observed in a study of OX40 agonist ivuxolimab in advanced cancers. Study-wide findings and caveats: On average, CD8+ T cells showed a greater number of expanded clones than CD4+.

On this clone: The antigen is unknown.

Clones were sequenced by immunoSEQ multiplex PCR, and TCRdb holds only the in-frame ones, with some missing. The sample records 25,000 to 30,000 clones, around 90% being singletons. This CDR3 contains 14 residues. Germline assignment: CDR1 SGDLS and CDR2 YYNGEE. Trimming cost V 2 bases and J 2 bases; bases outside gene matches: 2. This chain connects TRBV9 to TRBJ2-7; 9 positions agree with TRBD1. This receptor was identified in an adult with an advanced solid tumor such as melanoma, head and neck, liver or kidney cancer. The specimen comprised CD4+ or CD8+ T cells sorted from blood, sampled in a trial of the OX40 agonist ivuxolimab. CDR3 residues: CASSVGDRAYEQYF. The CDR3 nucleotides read TGTGCCAGCAGCGTCGGGGACAGGGCCTACGAGCAGTACTTC.